These 14 T cell receptor beta chains were sequenced from one sample in a study of T-cell memory formation after mild COVID-19 (dated by TCRdb to about 2021). Library preparation employed 5' RACE. The instrument given in TCRdb is Illumina NovaSeq 6000. The public reads were reprocessed in TCRdb via fastp at Q25 and MiXCR, keeping in-frame beta chains. Merged by CDR3 protein, the rows form single entries marked with the most common genes and DNA. For this sample the table gives more than 250,000 distinct CDR3 sequences, of which roughly 16% were detected only once. Together, the top ten hold approximately 23% of the sample. The sequencing input was PBMCs or a T cell subset sorted from them (not recorded which). The receptor set was obtained from a man aged 18 to 29 who had mild COVID-19 (a few samples of this study predate the infection). The sample titles of this study are shuffled in the database, so cell type and time point are left out; the donor was told from shared clones.

This clonotype was seen at least ten times. This rearrangement joins TRBV2 to TRBJ2-3; 8 nucleotides match TRBD2. The V segment lost 4 bases and the J segment 1 base; nucleotides outside the gene matches: 4. Germline V lookup: CDR1 SNHLY, CDR2 FYNNEI. This CDR3 region has 15 residues. CDR3 sequence: CASSVGRGGTDTQYF. CDR3 in DNA: TGTGCCAGCAGTGTCGGGCGGGGGGGCACAGATACGCAGTATTTT. Looking up the rest from reference TRBV2 and TRBJ2-3 gives the full variable domain: EPEVTQTPSHQVTQMGQEVILRCVPISNHLYFYWYRQILGQKVEFLVSFYNNEISEKSEIFDDQFSVERPDGSNFTLKIRSTKLEDSAMYFCASSVGRGGTDTQYFGPGTRLTVL.

The chain recombines TRBV24-1 with TRBJ2-1; the D gene is possibly TRBD1 (6 bases). The CDR3 is 17 residues long. Germline V gene lookup returns CDR1 KGHDR and CDR2 SFDVKD. V was cut by 3 bases and J by 0 bases, with 14 bases left in between. This CDR3 reads CATSDETGRNSYNEQFF. CDR3 bases: TGTGCCACCAGTGATGAGACAGGAAGGAACTCCTACAATGAGCAGTTCTTC.

This chain links TRBV6-6 with TRBJ1-2; TRBD1 aligns across 8 bases. CDR3 length equals 13 residues. V was clipped by 6 bases and J by 5 bases; unmatched bases: 5. CDR1 is MNHNY, CDR2 SVGAGI, per germline (reference sequence). CDR3 nucleotide sequence: TGTGCCAGCAGCCGGACAGGGATTTATGGCTACACCTTC. This encodes CASSRTGIYGYTF.

V is TRBV7-3 and J is TRBJ2-7; D may be TRBD1 (7 bases). V shed 5 bases and J shed 2 bases, with 16 bases lying between them. CDR1 is SGHTA and CDR2 is FQGTGA in the germline V gene. The CDR3 is 15 amino acids. Written as DNA, the CDR3 is TGTGCCAGCAGCCCAGGCGGAGGGGGCGCCTACGAGCAGTACTTC. It is translated as CASSPGGGGAYEQYF.

The chain couples TRBV6-5 to TRBJ2-7; D might be TRBD1 (6 bases). CDR1 is MNHEY, CDR2 SVGAGI, per germline. V was shortened by 7 bases and J by 0 bases, with 16 bases between the two germline ends. This CDR3 region has 15 residues. CDR3 sequence: CASIPRGRGSYEQYF. CDR3 sequence (DNA): TGTGCCAGCATCCCCAGGGGCAGGGGCTCCTACGAGCAGTACTTC.

This clonotype was observed a few times. The chain employs TRBV20-1 and TRBJ1-2, with D unresolved. Trimming left V 1 base short and J 5 bases short, with 8 bases between. CDR1 DFQATT and CDR2 SNEGSKA come from the germline V gene (reference sequence). This CDR3 comprises 12 residues. CDR3 in amino acids: CSARVGWYGYTF. CDR3 in DNA: TGCAGTGCTAGAGTAGGGTGGTATGGCTACACCTTC.

This clonotype showed up just a few times. This chain uses TRBV4-2 with TRBJ2-7; 7 bases are shared with TRBD2. V lost 0 bases, J lost 5 bases, and 4 bases stayed unmatched. The V gene's germline CDR1 is LGHNA and CDR2 YNFKEQ. There are 14 residues in the CDR3. The CDR3 spells CASSQDRTSDEQYF. DNA of the CDR3: TGTGCCAGCAGCCAAGATCGAACTAGCGACGAGCAGTACTTC.

This clonotype occurred many times. The rearrangement joins TRBV4-3 to TRBJ1-1; possibly TRBD1 for D (5 bases). Germline values: CDR1 LGHNA, CDR2 YSLEER. V lost 0 bases to trimming and J lost 10 bases, with 15 bases between them. The CDR3 sequence is 14 residues long. The CDR3 nucleotides read TGCGCCAGCAGCCAAGATCTAGGGGCCACGGGAGCTTTCTTT. As protein: CASSQDLGATGAFF.

The V and J genes are TRBV4-2 and TRBJ2-5; 8 bases agree with TRBD1. The CDR3 length is 15 residues. The J segment lost 3 bases and the V segment lost 4 bases, leaving 7 bases of the junction unmatched. Germline CDR1 reads LGHNA; CDR2 reads YNFKEQ. CDR3 residues: CASSPLGQGEETQYF. For the CDR3, the DNA is TGTGCCAGCAGCCCCCTAGGACAGGGAGAAGAGACCCAGTACTTC.

This clonotype has only a few counts. The gene calls are TRBV5-1 and TRBJ2-1; D not certain. The CDR3 loop spans 12 amino acids. Per germline, CDR1 SGHRS and CDR2 YFSETQ. V was cut by 1 base and J by 10 bases, with 9 bases left in between. The CDR3 region is CASSLWSEEQFF. CDR3 nucleotides: TGCGCCAGCAGCTTGTGGAGTGAGGAGCAGTTCTTC.

This clonotype turned up a few times. The J gene is TRBJ1-5, the V gene TRBV4-1; no definite D call. This CDR3 comprises 18 residues. V was shortened by 0 bases and J by 0 bases, with 15 bases between the two germline ends. Germline lookup yields CDR1 MGHRA and CDR2 YSYEKL. The CDR3 here is CASSQEIVQVYSNQPQHF. CDR3 in DNA: TGCGCCAGCAGCCAAGAGATCGTGCAGGTCTATAGCAATCAGCCCCAGCATTTT.

The gene calls are TRBV18 and TRBJ2-6; D gene uncertain. Germline V gene sequence: CDR1 KGHSH, CDR2 LQKENI. CDR3 length equals 16 residues. V was cut by 0 bases and J by 4 bases, with 10 bases left in between. CDR3: CASSPPSGYGANVLTF. The CDR3 region has the DNA TGTGCCAGCTCACCACCCTCCGGGTACGGGGCCAACGTCCTGACTTTC.

This clonotype was observed a handful of times. This chain joins TRBV6-6 and TRBJ2-6; possible D gene TRBD2, 5 bases. V was shortened by 5 bases and J by 1 base, with 9 bases between the two germline ends. Germline CDR1 and CDR2: MNHNY and SVGAGI (reference sequence). This CDR3 has 15 amino acids. CDR3 nucleotide sequence: TGTGCCAGCAGTGGGAGTAGATCTGGGGCCAACGTCCTGACTTTC. Protein: CASSGSRSGANVLTF.

The chain combines TRBV5-7 with TRBJ2-7; tentative D call: TRBD1 (5 bases). TRBV5-7 is treated as an ORF (open reading frame) with a function not yet certain. There are 15 residues in the CDR3. V shed 1 base and J shed 2 bases, with 13 bases lying between them. In DNA form, the CDR3 reads TGTGCCAGCAGCTTGAGGACAATTGAGACCTACGAGCAGTACGTC. This sequence encodes CASSLRTIETYEQYV.